These T cell receptor beta chains were read from a single sample in a study of beta chain features in type 1 diabetes. Produced via immunoSEQ multiplex PCR; TCRdb's table is partial and in-frame only. The sample holds 150,000 to 170,000 clones; about 7.3% are singletons and the top ten take approximately 0.69%. Sequencing was carried out using central memory CD4+ T cells from blood. The source of these receptors is a man aged 18 to 30 in good health. Both conserved end residues are part of each CDR3. Fields, in order: clone size, V gene, J gene, D gene, CDR3 protein, CDR3 DNA. D genes are given only for firm matches. Size tells how often a clone was seen (once, few, many) or the class of an expanded clone, and some rows leave it out.

abundance: few
v_gene: TRBV7-6
j_gene: TRBJ2-1
d_gene: .
CDR3aa: CASSLERAYNEQFF
CDR3nt: TGTGCCAGCAGCCTTGAACGGGCCTACAATGAGCAGTTCTTC

abundance: many
v_gene: TRBV30
j_gene: TRBJ1-2
d_gene: TRBD1
CDR3aa: CARQTGGNYGYTF
CDR3nt: TGTGCCCGCCAGACAGGGGGAAACTATGGCTACACCTTC

abundance: .
v_gene: TRBV5-1
j_gene: TRBJ1-1
d_gene: TRBD1
CDR3aa: CASSSLTGGVTEAFF
CDR3nt: TGCGCCAGCAGCTCACTGACAGGGGGCGTCACTGAAGCTTTCTTT

abundance: few
v_gene: TRBV30
j_gene: TRBJ1-2
d_gene: .
CDR3aa: CAWSSGEAGGYTF
CDR3nt: TGTGCCTGGAGTTCCGGGGAAGCAGGTGGCTACACCTTC

abundance: many
v_gene: TRBV4-3
j_gene: TRBJ1-4
d_gene: .
CDR3aa: CASSQDLTQKLFF
CDR3nt: TGCGCCAGCAGCCAAGATCTGACACAAAAACTGTTTTTT

abundance: .
v_gene: TRBV5-5
j_gene: TRBJ2-1
d_gene: .
CDR3aa: CASSLLGTGSYNEQFF
CDR3nt: TGTGCCAGCAGCTTGCTGGGAACAGGGAGCTACAATGAGCAGTTCTTC

abundance: many
v_gene: TRBV7-2
j_gene: TRBJ1-1
d_gene: TRBD1
CDR3aa: CASSLHRGQTEAFF
CDR3nt: TGTGCCAGCAGCCTTCACAGGGGGCAGACTGAAGCTTTCTTT

abundance: .
v_gene: TRBV7-2
j_gene: TRBJ2-2
d_gene: TRBD1
CDR3aa: CASSPYLGQGTGELFF
CDR3nt: TGTGCCAGCAGCCCCTATTTGGGACAGGGGACCGGGGAGCTGTTTTTT

abundance: .
v_gene: TRBV27
j_gene: TRBJ2-7
d_gene: TRBD1
CDR3aa: CASRHDAGTGFYEQYF
CDR3nt: TGTGCCAGCAGACATGACGCCGGGACAGGGTTTTACGAGCAGTACTTC

abundance: few
v_gene: TRBV5-1
j_gene: TRBJ1-4
d_gene: .
CDR3aa: CASSFWERGEKLFF
CDR3nt: TGCGCCAGCAGCTTTTGGGAAAGGGGTGAAAAACTGTTTTTT

abundance: few
v_gene: TRBV5-1
j_gene: TRBJ1-2
d_gene: TRBD1
CDR3aa: CASSGTGTGYGYTF
CDR3nt: TGCGCCAGCAGCGGAACCGGGACAGGGTATGGCTACACCTTC

abundance: .
v_gene: TRBV29-1
j_gene: TRBJ1-3
d_gene: .
CDR3aa: CSVEDSAGNTIYF
CDR3nt: TGCAGCGTTGAAGACAGCGCTGGAAACACCATATATTTT

abundance: many
v_gene: TRBV19
j_gene: TRBJ2-3
d_gene: TRBD2
CDR3aa: CASSQGLETPSQYF
CDR3nt: TGTGCCAGTAGTCAAGGACTAGAAACGCCCTCGCAGTATTTT

abundance: many
v_gene: TRBV4-3
j_gene: TRBJ2-1
d_gene: TRBD2
CDR3aa: CASSQGYRSGGRSEQFF
CDR3nt: TGCGCCAGCAGCCAAGGTTATAGGAGCGGGGGTAGGAGTGAGCAGTTCTTC

abundance: .
v_gene: TRBV5-1
j_gene: TRBJ2-7
d_gene: .
CDR3aa: CASSLGLAMNEQYF
CDR3nt: TGCGCCAGCAGCTTGGGCCTAGCTATGAACGAGCAGTACTTC

abundance: many
v_gene: TRBV28
j_gene: TRBJ2-3
d_gene: TRBD2
CDR3aa: CASTMGRGGLYTQYF
CDR3nt: TGTGCCAGCACCATGGGGCGGGGGGGCCTCTATACGCAGTATTTT

abundance: few
v_gene: TRBV30
j_gene: TRBJ1-1
d_gene: TRBD1
CDR3aa: CAWSQGAAAFF
CDR3nt: TGTGCCTGGTCACAGGGGGCTGCGGCTTTCTTT

abundance: .
v_gene: TRBV29-1
j_gene: TRBJ1-5
d_gene: .
CDR3aa: CSVGGDYSNQPQHF
CDR3nt: TGCAGCGTTGGAGGCGATTATAGCAATCAGCCCCAGCATTTT

abundance: few
v_gene: TRBV28
j_gene: TRBJ1-2
d_gene: .
CDR3aa: CASSRGLRLYGYTF
CDR3nt: TGTGCCAGCAGCCGGGGACTCAGATTGTATGGCTACACCTTC

abundance: .
v_gene: TRBV9
j_gene: TRBJ1-3
d_gene: .
CDR3aa: CASSAQTTGNTIYF
CDR3nt: TGTGCCAGCAGCGCGCAGACTACTGGAAACACCATATATTTT

abundance: many
v_gene: TRBV30
j_gene: TRBJ1-1
d_gene: TRBD1
CDR3aa: CAWRGQSNTEAFF
CDR3nt: TGTGCCTGGAGGGGACAGTCGAACACTGAAGCTTTCTTT

abundance: many
v_gene: TRBV7-2
j_gene: TRBJ1-6
d_gene: TRBD1
CDR3aa: CASSLQGAQSPLHF
CDR3nt: TGTGCCAGCAGCTTACAGGGGGCACAGTCACCCCTCCACTTT

abundance: few
v_gene: TRBV5-8
j_gene: TRBJ1-2
d_gene: .
CDR3aa: CASSLGESSGRGYTF
CDR3nt: TGTGCCAGCAGCTTGGGCGAGAGCTCGGGGAGAGGCTACACCTTC

abundance: many
v_gene: TRBV15
j_gene: TRBJ1-1
d_gene: TRBD1
CDR3aa: CATSRDQGAVTEAFF
CDR3nt: TGTGCCACCAGCAGAGATCAGGGGGCTGTCACTGAAGCTTTCTTT

abundance: .
v_gene: TRBV11-2
j_gene: TRBJ2-7
d_gene: TRBD1
CDR3aa: CASSLDSTRGLYEQYF
CDR3nt: TGTGCCAGCAGCTTAGATAGTACCAGGGGGCTCTACGAGCAGTACTTC

abundance: many
v_gene: TRBV7-2
j_gene: TRBJ2-1
d_gene: .
CDR3aa: CASSSQLGNEQFF
CDR3nt: TGTGCCAGCAGCTCCCAACTCGGCAATGAGCAGTTCTTC

abundance: .
v_gene: TRBV9
j_gene: TRBJ1-2
d_gene: .
CDR3aa: CASSEAGIGEGYTF
CDR3nt: TGTGCCAGCAGCGAAGCAGGCATAGGTGAGGGCTACACCTTC

abundance: many
v_gene: TRBV6-1
j_gene: TRBJ2-1
d_gene: TRBD2
CDR3aa: CASSEEGGPYNEQFF
CDR3nt: TGTGCCAGCAGTGAAGAGGGAGGGCCCTACAATGAGCAGTTCTTC

abundance: many
v_gene: TRBV6-6
j_gene: TRBJ1-2
d_gene: TRBD1
CDR3aa: CASSYRGPEYGYTF
CDR3nt: TGTGCCAGCAGTTACAGGGGGCCGGAGTATGGCTACACCTTC

abundance: few
v_gene: TRBV5-6
j_gene: TRBJ2-5
d_gene: .
CDR3aa: CASSQAPGETQYF
CDR3nt: TGTGCCAGCAGCCAAGCGCCCGGTGAGACCCAGTACTTC

abundance: few
v_gene: TRBV7-2
j_gene: TRBJ1-4
d_gene: TRBD1
CDR3aa: CASRSDRNKEKLFF
CDR3nt: TGTGCCAGCAGGTCGGACAGGAATAAGGAAAAACTGTTTTTT

abundance: few
v_gene: TRBV11-2
j_gene: TRBJ2-1
d_gene: .
CDR3aa: CASSAQGYNEQFF
CDR3nt: TGTGCCAGCAGCGCTCAGGGCTACAATGAGCAGTTCTTC

abundance: .
v_gene: TRBV6-5
j_gene: TRBJ1-2
d_gene: TRBD1
CDR3aa: CASSYHRDRGLGYTF
CDR3nt: TGTGCCAGCAGTTACCACCGGGACAGGGGGCTAGGCTACACCTTC

abundance: few
v_gene: TRBV19
j_gene: TRBJ1-5
d_gene: .
CDR3aa: CASSIYFDQPQHF
CDR3nt: TGTGCCAGTAGTATTTATTTTGATCAGCCCCAGCATTTT